This T cell receptor (beta chain) was sequenced for a study of shared clonotypes between healthy human individuals. Method: immunoSEQ multiplex PCR; TCRdb's copy keeps in-frame clones and lacks some. In the table there are around 2.1 million clones, 85% to 95% of which are singletons. CD45RO-negative, CCR7-selected cells formed the naive CD8 fraction, which excluded terminally differentiated effector memory CD45RA+ cells. This CDR3 has 14 amino acids. Trimming shortened V by 5 bases and J by 8 bases, and 15 bases separated the two germline ends. Germline CDR1 reads PRHDT; CDR2 reads FYEKMQ (reference sequence).

V usage is TRBV13 and J usage is TRBJ1-4; no definite D call. Sequenced: naive CD8+ T cells from PBMCs. The TCR originated in a man younger than 35 in good health. Some clones in this sample may be carry-over from other donors' samples. The CDR3 region is CASSPGPGREKLFF. CDR3 coding DNA: TGTGCCAGCAGCCCAGGACCCGGACGGGAAAAACTGTTTTTT. The full variable domain, completed using reference TRBV13 and TRBJ1-4, is AAGVIQSPRHLIKEKRETATLKCYPIPRHDTVYWYQQGPGQDPQFLISFYEKMQSDKGSIPDRFSAQQFSDYHSELNMSSLELGDSALYFCASSPGPGREKLFFGSGTQLSVL.